Each of the 31 T cell receptor beta chains below was sequenced from the same sample in a study of regulatory T cells in long-lasting Graves disease. Libraries of TCR beta came from iRepertoire HTBI primers plus Arm-PCR of CDR3 regions. In TCRdb, the multiplex PCR reads were re-called with MiXCR into one record per CDR3 protein. Among 400,000 to 500,000 distinct CDR3 sequences listed, 22% were seen once. Described time point: persistent/refractory GD, antithyroid drugs over 5 years with positive TRAb. From RNA extracted from PBMCs, the TCR library was made. The input for sequencing was peripheral blood mononuclear cells (PBMCs), taken when the disease was refractory, from a patient treated with antithyroid drugs. The receptors were gathered from a female donor with Graves disease.

This clonotype was observed many times. The chain recombines TRBV6-1 with TRBJ1-2; tentatively, D is TRBD1 (5 bases). V shed 8 bases and J shed 1 base, with 17 bases lying between them. CDR3 size: 15 residues. Germline V lookup: CDR1 MNHNS, CDR2 SASEGT. The CDR3 nucleotides read TGTGCCAGCCGCGGGGCAAGGCGGATTAACTATGGCTACACCTTC. Protein product: CASRGARRINYGYTF.

This clonotype was observed many times. The chain carries TRBV28 and TRBJ1-5; D not resolved. V lost 2 bases, J lost 5 bases, and 13 bases lay in between. The CDR3 consists of 15 residues. Germline loops: CDR1 MDHEN, CDR2 SYDVKM. CDR3 region: CASSLIEPDDQPQHF. The CDR3 nucleotides read TGTGCCAGCAGTTTAATCGAACCAGACGATCAGCCCCAGCATTTT.

The chain has TRBV10-3 and TRBJ2-7; D is ambiguous. This CDR3 contains 16 residues. CDR1 and CDR2 from the germline V gene are ENHRY and SYGVKD. V was shortened by 2 bases and J by 1 base, with 15 bases between the two germline ends. CDR3 nucleotide sequence: TGTGCCATCAGTGAGGGGTCATCGGTGGATTCCTACGAGCAGTACTTC. Its protein is CAISEGSSVDSYEQYF.

This clonotype has more than one count but fewer than ten. The chain has TRBV4-1 and TRBJ2-5; 7 nucleotides line up with TRBD1. The length of the CDR3 is 15 residues. CDR1 and CDR2 from the germline V gene are MGHRA and YSYEKL. Germline trimming cut 5 bases from V and 4 bases from J; bases unmatched to any gene: 10. The chain's CDR3 is CASSSQTGKGETQYF. CDR3 coding DNA: TGCGCCAGCAGCTCACAGACAGGGAAGGGAGAGACCCAGTACTTC.

The chain is built from TRBV9 and TRBJ2-5; no reliable D call. The length of the CDR3 is 14 residues. Deletions cut 4 bases from V and 3 bases from J, with 13 bases between. Germline loops: CDR1 SGDLS, CDR2 YYNGEE. This chain's CDR3 is CASSPIGQKETQYF. DNA for the CDR3: TGTGCCAGCAGCCCAATCGGGCAGAAAGAGACCCAGTACTTC. The full variable domain, its missing parts supplied by reference TRBV9 and TRBJ2-5, is DSGVTQTPKHLITATGQRVTLRCSPRSGDLSVYWYQQSLDQGLQFLIQYYNGEERAKGNILERFSAQQFPDLHSELNLSSLELGDSALYFCASSPIGQKETQYFGPGTRLLVL.

This clonotype was recorded at least ten times. This chain links TRBV30 with TRBJ1-6, with TRBD1 matching 9 bases. The trim removed 2 bases at V and 8 bases at J, leaving 7 bases unmatched. Looked up from germline, CDR1 is GTSNPN and CDR2 is SVGIG (reference sequence). The CDR3 loop spans 15 amino acids. As DNA, the CDR3 is TGTGCCTGGAGTCATACAGGGGGCAGTTATTCACCCCTCCACTTT. Residues: CAWSHTGGSYSPLHF.

This clonotype occurred many times. The chain is built from TRBV28 and TRBJ1-3; 7 nucleotides match TRBD1. The CDR3 runs 16 residues. CDR1 and CDR2 (germline): MDHEN, SYDVKM. The J segment lost 0 bases and the V segment lost 8 bases, leaving 10 bases of the junction unmatched. The CDR3 sequence: CASSPTGDVSGNTIYF. CDR3 DNA: TGTGCCAGCTCCCCCACAGGGGATGTCTCTGGAAACACCATATATTTT.

As concerns this clonotype: With a much larger clone just one base away, this may be a read error. This chain connects TRBV28 to TRBJ1-2; no reliable D call. Germline V gives CDR1 MDHEN, CDR2 SYDVKM. The V and J ends lost 5 bases and 4 bases respectively, with 14 bases between them. CDR3 size: 14 residues. This CDR3 is CASSGGNRSYGYTF. In nucleotides, the CDR3 is TGTGCCAGCAGTGGAGGCAATCGGAGCTATGGCTACACCTTC.

This clonotype showed up many times. The rearrangement joins TRBV28 to TRBJ1-1; maybe TRBD1 (5 bases). CDR1 and CDR2 from the germline V gene are MDHEN and SYDVKM. The ends were cut back, 10 bases at V and 4 bases at J, with 22 bases in the middle. The length of the CDR3 is 15 residues. The CDR3 protein is CATQKTPGFGTEAFF. In DNA, the CDR3 is TGTGCCACCCAAAAAACGCCAGGGTTCGGCACTGAAGCTTTCTTT.

This clonotype was seen many times. The genes are TRBV30 and TRBJ1-4, with 7 nucleotides matching TRBD1. The germline V gene encodes CDR1 GTSNPN and CDR2 SVGIG (reference sequence). Trimming removed 4 bases from V and 15 bases from J; junction bases left unmatched: 11. This CDR3 region has 12 residues. DNA of the CDR3: TGTGCCTGGAAGCTAACGACAGGGATGGTGTTTTTT. Translating gives CAWKLTTGMVFF. The complete variable domain, with remaining parts taken from reference TRBV30 and TRBJ1-4, reads SQTIHQWPATLVQPVGSPLSLECTVEGTSNPNLYWYRQAAGRGLQLLFYSVGIGQISSEVPQNLSASRPQDRQFILSSKKLLLSDSGFYLCAWKLTTGMVFFGSGTQLSVL.

This clonotype has at least ten counts. The V gene is TRBV6-5, the J gene TRBJ1-4, with TRBD1 identical over 11 bases. Per the germline V gene, CDR1 is MNHEY and CDR2 is SVGAGI. Germline trimming cut 2 bases from V and 8 bases from J; bases unmatched to any gene: 4. This CDR3 region has 15 residues. Written as DNA, the CDR3 is TGTGCCAGCAGTTACGGGACAGGGGGACACGAAAAACTGTTTTTT. Translated: CASSYGTGGHEKLFF.

This clonotype appeared many times. The V and J genes are TRBV2 and TRBJ1-5; TRBD1 matches at 9 bases. The CDR3 runs to 14 residues. CDR1 and CDR2 (germline): SNHLY, FYNNEI. Trimming at V came to 6 bases and at J to 7 bases, leaving 7 bases not matched to a gene. The CDR3 loop is CASRATGGGQPQHF. Written as DNA, the CDR3 is TGTGCCAGCAGGGCGACAGGGGGTGGCCAGCCCCAGCATTTT.

In its sample, this clonotype was seen a few times. The J gene is TRBJ2-7, the V gene TRBV7-9; maybe TRBD1 (6 bases). CDR1 and CDR2 (germline): SEHNR, FQNEAQ (reference sequence). Trimming cost V 5 bases and J 6 bases, with 11 bases left between them. The CDR3 has 12 residues. DNA for the CDR3: TGTGCCAGCAGCCAGGGGTGGTCCGAGCAGTACTTC. Encoded protein: CASSQGWSEQYF.

In its sample, this clonotype was seen many times. The chain employs TRBV12-3 or TRBV12-4 and TRBJ1-5; 9 nucleotides align to TRBD1. V lost 3 bases to trimming and J lost 6 bases; unmatched junction nucleotides: 3. The CDR3 sequence is 14 residues long. CDR3 loop: CASSFDRGSQPQHF. The CDR3 DNA reads as TGTGCCAGCAGTTTCGACAGGGGGAGTCAGCCCCAGCATTTT.

Of note for this clonotype: Given a far larger clone just one base away, this is likely a sequencing read error. The CDR3 DNA is TGTGCCAGCAGTATTCTCGTACCGGGACAGGGGAACTACGGGCAGTACTTC. Translating it yields CASSILVPGQGNYGQYF. The J gene is TRBJ2-7, the V gene TRBV2, with TRBD1 identical over 10 bases. This CDR3 region has 17 residues. Germline CDR1 and CDR2: SNHLY and FYNNEI. Drawing the rest from reference TRBV2 and TRBJ2-7, the complete variable domain is EPEVTQTPSHQVTQMGQEVILRCVPISNHLYFYWYRQILGQKVEFLVSFYNNEISEKSEIFDDQFSVERPDGSNFTLKIRSTKLEDSAMYFCASSILVPGQGNYGQYFGPGTRLTVT.

The sample holds many counts of this clonotype. This rearrangement joins TRBV7-3 to TRBJ1-2, with a tentative D call TRBD1 (6 bases). Trimming left V 5 bases short and J 7 bases short, with 14 bases between. This CDR3 spans 13 amino acids. Germline CDR1 SGHTA, CDR2 FQGTGA. The CDR3 coding sequence is TGTGCCAGCAGCGGGAACAGGGACGGTGGCTACACCTTC. It yields the protein CASSGNRDGGYTF.

This clonotype came up a few times. This sequence joins TRBV19 and TRBJ1-2, with D unresolved. Trimming pared 5 bases from V and 6 bases from J, leaving 7 bases between. The germline V gene has CDR1 LNHDA and CDR2 SQIVND (reference sequence). The CDR3 has 11 amino acids. The CDR3 reads CASSVYNGYTF. The DNA of the CDR3 is TGTGCCAGTAGTGTCTATAATGGCTACACCTTC.

The chain couples TRBV20-1 to TRBJ2-7; 11 bases fit TRBD2. Per the germline V gene, CDR1 is DFQATT and CDR2 is SNEGSKA (reference sequence). V was pared by 5 bases and J by 3 bases, with 3 bases of the junction left unmatched. The CDR3 is 13 residues long. The CDR3 coding sequence is TGCAGTGCTCCGGGACTAGCGGTCTACGAGCAGTACTTC. This codes for CSAPGLAVYEQYF.

In its sample, this clonotype was seen many times. CDR3 loop: CASKTRDHTERPQHF. CDR3 DNA: TGTGCCAGCAAAACCCGGGACCACACGGAAAGGCCCCAGCATTTT. This chain joins TRBV6-1 and TRBJ1-5, with D perhaps TRBD1 (5 bases). Trimming took off 7 bases at V and 9 bases at J, with 22 bases between the two ends. This CDR3 contains 15 residues. Germline CDR1 is MNHNS and CDR2 is SASEGT.

This clonotype was detected only a few times. This rearrangement joins TRBV11-2 to TRBJ1-4; 9 nucleotides align to TRBD1. Losses at the gene ends were 4 bases for V and 8 bases for J; bases not matched to a gene: 8. The CDR3 has 15 amino acids. Germline V gene lookup returns CDR1 SGHAT and CDR2 FQNNGV. In nucleotides, the CDR3 is TGTGCCAGCAGCTCTACCGGGACAGGGCTCGAAAAACTGTTTTTT. Translated, it gives CASSSTGTGLEKLFF.

The chain has TRBV13 and TRBJ2-7; 7 positions agree with TRBD2. V lost 1 base, J lost 4 bases, and 10 bases stayed unmatched. This CDR3 has 16 amino acids. The V gene's germline CDR1 is PRHDT and CDR2 FYEKMQ (reference sequence). The CDR3 loop reads CASSLALGGGSYEQYF. The CDR3 DNA reads as TGTGCCAGCAGCTTAGCTCTTGGTGGCGGGAGTTACGAGCAGTACTTC.

The sample holds a few counts of this clonotype. The gene calls are TRBV6-1 and TRBJ1-3; no clear D. Germline-derived CDR1 and CDR2 are MNHNS and SASEGT. The CDR3 totals 15 residues. The V end lost 7 bases, the J end lost 0 bases, and 13 bases lay between the germline ends. CDR3 nucleotides: TGTGCCAGCACCCCCCTCGCCCCCTCTGGAAACACCATATATTTT. Translated: CASTPLAPSGNTIYF.

The chain is built from TRBV11-2 and TRBJ2-3; possible D gene TRBD2, 6 bases. The germline V gene encodes CDR1 SGHAT and CDR2 FQNNGV. Trimming took off 2 bases at V and 0 bases at J, with 12 bases between the two ends. This CDR3 region has 16 residues. This CDR3 reads CASSLFLGSSTDTQYF. For the CDR3, the DNA is TGTGCCAGCAGCTTATTTCTCGGGAGTAGCACAGATACGCAGTATTTT.

This clonotype was recorded a few times. This chain connects TRBV5-6 to TRBJ1-5, with unresolved D. V dropped 3 bases and J dropped 5 bases, with 12 bases sitting between them. This CDR3 comprises 14 residues. Germline CDR1 and CDR2: SGHDT and YYEEEE. The CDR3 DNA sequence: TGTGCCAGCAGCTCATTGGCTGGGGATCAGCCCCAGCATTTT. As protein: CASSSLAGDQPQHF.

A few counts support this clonotype. The chain joins TRBV6-1 to TRBJ2-2; D gene unclear. The germline V and J ends were trimmed by 6 bases and 5 bases, with 1 base remaining between them. CDR3 length: 10 amino acids. Germline lookup yields CDR1 MNHNS and CDR2 SASEGT. The CDR3 reads CASRTGELFF. The CDR3 coding sequence is TGTGCCAGCAGGACCGGGGAGCTGTTTTTT.

This clonotype was counted ten times or more. This chain connects TRBV2 to TRBJ1-5; D is ambiguous. CDR3 length: 15 amino acids. The V gene lost 7 bases and the J gene lost 0 bases, with 13 bases spanning the gap. Germline V CDR1 and CDR2: SNHLY, FYNNEI. The CDR3 region is CASTPGALSNQPQHF. CDR3 DNA: TGTGCCAGCACCCCAGGAGCCCTTAGCAATCAGCCCCAGCATTTT. Together with reference TRBV2 and TRBJ1-5, the CDR3 gives the full variable domain: EPEVTQTPSHQVTQMGQEVILRCVPISNHLYFYWYRQILGQKVEFLVSFYNNEISEKSEIFDDQFSVERPDGSNFTLKIRSTKLEDSAMYFCASTPGALSNQPQHFGDGTRLSIL.

Only a few counts were recorded for this clonotype. The CDR3 nucleotides read TGTGCCAGCAGCTTGGCCAGCGGCCCCTACAATGAGCAGTTCTTC. This sequence encodes CASSLASGPYNEQFF. V is TRBV7-2 and J is TRBJ2-1, with D maybe TRBD2 (5 bases). CDR3 length: 15 amino acids. Trimming removed 3 bases at V and 2 bases at J, with 11 bases between. Germline V CDR1 and CDR2: SGHTA, FQGNSA.

The gene calls are TRBV30 and TRBJ1-2; D unclear. This CDR3 contains 13 residues. The V gene lost 4 bases and the J gene lost 7 bases, with 16 bases spanning the gap. The germline CDR1 and CDR2 sequences are GTSNPN and SVGIG (reference sequence). The CDR3 DNA is TGTGCCTGGAACCAAAAAGCGGGCTTTGGCTACACCTTC. Its protein product is CAWNQKAGFGYTF.

This clonotype was detected many times. The chain combines TRBV12-3 or TRBV12-4 with TRBJ1-1; no reliable D call. V lost 5 bases and J lost 3, with 10 bases in between. CDR3 length equals 13 residues. CDR3 nucleotides: TGTGCCAGCAGTCCAAGAGTTGACACTGAAGCTTTCTTT. Its translation: CASSPRVDTEAFF.

The CDR3 DNA follows: TGTGCCAGCAGCATAAGTAGGGCTAGCGATGAGCAGTTCTTC. Protein sequence: CASSISRASDEQFF. The V and J genes are TRBV7-2 and TRBJ2-1; TRBD2 is a possible D gene (6 bases). Between the trimmed V and J ends, which lost 5 bases and 8 bases, there was a span of 16 bases. There are 14 residues in the CDR3. Germline V CDR1 and CDR2: SGHTA, FQGNSA.

This clonotype was seen a single time. The DNA for the CDR3 is TGTGCCTGGAGTGGGAGCACCGGGACTACTAACACCGGGGAGCTGTTTTTT. The encoded protein is CAWSGSTGTTNTGELFF. The chain carries TRBV30 and TRBJ2-2, with 7 bases lining up with TRBD2. This CDR3 has 17 amino acids. With 1 base clipped from V and 2 bases from J, the junction kept 10 bases outside the gene matches. The V gene's germline CDR1 is GTSNPN and CDR2 SVGIG (reference sequence).